Below are 3 T cell receptor beta chains sequenced from a single sample in a study of blood T cell repertoires in COVID-19. Some clones are missing from TCRdb's copy, which holds only in-frame ones; the method was immunoSEQ multiplex PCR. Here the sample spans 200,000 to 300,000 clones, roughly 90% being singletons. Sequences were obtained from peripheral blood. Every receptor here comes from a human donor in a cohort sampled during active COVID-19.

The V call is TRBV3-1 (or the pseudogene TRBV3-2), the J call TRBJ2-7, with D tentatively TRBD2 (5 bases). The germline CDR1 and CDR2 sequences are LGHDT and YNNKEL (reference sequence). Deletions cut 5 bases from V and 2 bases from J, with 10 bases between. The CDR3 has 13 residues. The CDR3 DNA reads as TGTGCCAGCAGCGCCCAGAGGGCCTACGAGCAGTACTTC. It encodes CASSAQRAYEQYF.

The V and J genes are TRBV5-1 and TRBJ1-1; 10 nucleotides agree with TRBD1. Germline assignment: CDR1 SGHRS and CDR2 YFSETQ. The CDR3 has 16 residues. V shed 0 bases, J shed 1 base, and the junction held 3 bases outside the gene matches. For the CDR3, the DNA is TGCGCCAGCAGCTTGGGGACAGGGGGTGGGAACACTGAAGCTTTCTTT. As protein: CASSLGTGGGNTEAFF.

The CDR3 DNA reads as TGTGCTAGTGGTTTGTGGGCCCCCAACGAAGAGACCCAGTACTTC. Residues: CASGLWAPNEETQYF. The V call is TRBV12-5, the J call TRBJ2-5; the D is unclear. The V gene's germline CDR1 is LGHNT and CDR2 FRNRAP. The CDR3 contains 15 residues. Trimming shortened V by 2 bases and J by 3 bases, and 13 bases separated the two germline ends.